The 29 T cell receptor beta chains reported below all come from one sample, sequenced in a study of cytomegalovirus exposure and HLA in healthy donors. The PCR was carried out with 60 Vbeta primers and 13 Jbeta primers. Libraries were prepared by immunoSEQ multiplex PCR; TCRdb keeps only in-frame clonotypes and omits some of them. The sample shows about 200,000 clones, more than 75% of them seen only once. The specimen sequenced was PBMCs. These receptors were taken from a woman in her 40s in good health and CMV-seronegative.

This chain connects TRBV30 to TRBJ1-2; 8 bases map to TRBD1. Germline CDR1 GTSNPN, CDR2 SVGIG (reference sequence). The CDR3 extends over 17 amino acids. Losses at the gene ends were 3 bases for V and 6 bases for J; bases not matched to a gene: 18. Written as DNA, the CDR3 is TGTGCCTGGAGCGGCCAGGGGGCGACGTCCTACGGAGATGGCTACACCTTC. Its translation: CAWSGQGATSYGDGYTF.

The chain recombines TRBV20-1 with TRBJ2-1; D gene uncertain. V dropped 5 bases and J dropped 8 bases, with 10 bases sitting between them. Germline loops: CDR1 DFQATT, CDR2 SNEGSKA (reference sequence). The CDR3 is 11 amino acids. The CDR3 loop is CSARRFHEQFF. The CDR3 region has the DNA TGCAGTGCTCGCAGGTTTCATGAGCAGTTCTTC.

The gene calls are TRBV27 and TRBJ2-7; 8 bases fit TRBD2. The ends lost 3 bases at V and 3 bases at J; junction bases unmatched: 13. There are 17 residues in the CDR3. In germline, CDR1 is MNHEY, CDR2 SMNVEV (reference sequence). This CDR3 is CASSLYALKREIYEQYF. CDR3 bases: TGTGCCAGCAGTTTGTACGCCTTGAAGCGGGAGATCTACGAGCAGTACTTC.

This clone was seen a handful of times. The chain has TRBV28 and TRBJ1-1; D is possibly TRBD1 (5 bases). CDR3 length: 16 amino acids. Deletions cut 2 bases from V and 0 bases from J, with 13 bases between. Germline V gene sequence: CDR1 MDHEN, CDR2 SYDVKM. Here the CDR3 reads CASSLIFMGLNTEAFF. CDR3 nucleotides: TGTGCCAGCAGTTTAATTTTCATGGGGCTGAACACTGAAGCTTTCTTT.

The chain links TRBV6-5 to TRBJ2-7; tentatively, D is TRBD1 (6 bases). The germline CDR1 and CDR2 sequences are MNHEY and SVGAGI. Trimming removed 5 bases at V and 4 bases at J, with 6 bases between. This CDR3 has 11 amino acids. This CDR3 reads CASSRGYEQYF. The CDR3 nucleotides are TGTGCCAGCAGTAGGGGGTACGAGCAGTACTTC.

J is TRBJ1-2 and V is TRBV5-1; a possible D gene is TRBD1 (6 bases). CDR3 length equals 16 residues. Germline values: CDR1 SGHRS, CDR2 YFSETQ. Between the trimmed V and J ends, which lost 3 bases and 3 bases, there was a span of 18 bases. CDR3: CASSWTPTGGDYGYTF. Written as DNA, the CDR3 is TGCGCCAGCAGCTGGACCCCGACGGGGGGCGACTATGGCTACACCTTC.

For the CDR3, the DNA is TGTGCCAGCAGTGACTCACCCAGGGGTGATTATGGCTACACCTTC. Protein product: CASSDSPRGDYGYTF. The chain couples TRBV6-4 to TRBJ1-2; weak D call: TRBD1 (6 bases). V lost 0 bases and J lost 5, with 13 bases in between. This CDR3 region has 15 residues. The V gene's germline CDR1 is MRHNA and CDR2 SNTAGT.

This rearrangement joins TRBV10-3 to TRBJ2-3, with 16 bases identical to TRBD2. Germline CDR1 reads ENHRY; CDR2 reads SYGVKD. The trim removed 1 base at V and 0 bases at J, leaving 16 bases unmatched. The CDR3 spans 23 residues. The CDR3 is CAISEWGLAGGPVSKTSTDTQYF. The CDR3 region has the DNA TGTGCCATCAGTGAGTGGGGACTAGCGGGAGGGCCGGTGTCTAAGACGAGCACAGATACGCAGTATTTT.

This chain uses TRBV9 with TRBJ1-4; D gene ambiguous. In germline, CDR1 is SGDLS, CDR2 YYNGEE. The CDR3 is made up of 16 amino acids. Deletions cut 4 bases from V and 2 bases from J, with 15 bases between. CDR3 sequence: CASSPSGLPTNEKLFF. The CDR3 coding sequence is TGTGCCAGCAGCCCTTCTGGCCTCCCCACTAATGAAAAACTGTTTTTT. Together with reference TRBV9 and TRBJ1-4, the CDR3 gives the full variable domain: DSGVTQTPKHLITATGQRVTLRCSPRSGDLSVYWYQQSLDQGLQFLIQYYNGEERAKGNILERFSAQQFPDLHSELNLSSLELGDSALYFCASSPSGLPTNEKLFFGSGTQLSVL.

Remarks on this clone: At the DNA level, this CDR3 is encoded by other sequences in the same sample as well. The chain links TRBV27 to TRBJ1-5, with TRBD1 matching over 8 bases. Germline trimming cut 3 bases from V and 3 bases from J; bases unmatched to any gene: 1. Germline V gene lookup returns CDR1 MNHEY and CDR2 SMNVEV (reference sequence). The CDR3 extends over 14 amino acids. The CDR3 reads CASSFQGANQPQHF. The CDR3 DNA reads as TGTGCCAGCAGTTTCCAGGGGGCCAATCAGCCCCAGCATTTT.

The chain couples TRBV7-7 to TRBJ2-7; a weak D match, TRBD2 (5 bases). Per germline, CDR1 SSHAT and CDR2 FNYEAQ (reference sequence). The V and J ends lost 4 bases and 0 bases respectively, with 7 bases between them. This CDR3 contains 13 residues. The CDR3 bases are TGTGCCAGCAGCTATGGACTCTCCTACGAGCAGTACTTC. Protein sequence: CASSYGLSYEQYF.

The rearrangement joins TRBV15 to TRBJ1-3; a possible D gene is TRBD1 (6 bases). CDR1 and CDR2 from the germline V gene are LNHNV and YYDKDF (reference sequence). The CDR3 loop spans 16 amino acids. V was cut by 0 bases and J by 3 bases, with 12 bases left in between. CDR3 amino acids: CATSRDLGAGGNTIYF. The CDR3 coding sequence is TGTGCCACCAGCAGAGATCTGGGGGCGGGTGGAAACACCATATATTTT.

This clone was observed a handful of times. The CDR3 region has the DNA TGTGCCAGCAGCGACAGGGGATTGGTCCAAGAGACCCAGTACTTC. Amino acids: CASSDRGLVQETQYF. This chain joins TRBV11-1 and TRBJ2-5, with 8 bases matching TRBD1. CDR1 and CDR2 from the germline V gene are SGHAT and FQDESV (reference sequence). The junction had 6 bases not matched to a gene; V was cut back by 5 bases and J by 1 base. This CDR3 region has 15 residues.

The chain uses TRBV5-4 and TRBJ1-1; 7 nucleotides agree with TRBD1. CDR1 and CDR2 (germline): SGHNT, YYREEE (reference sequence). The CDR3 loop spans 15 amino acids. V gave up 0 bases and J gave up 3 bases; unmatched junction bases: 5. The CDR3 region is CASSLVSGQDTEAFF. CDR3 sequence (DNA): TGTGCCAGCAGCTTGGTTTCCGGACAGGACACTGAAGCTTTCTTT.

V is TRBV9 and J is TRBJ2-1; D not resolved. Per germline, CDR1 SGDLS and CDR2 YYNGEE. With 0 bases removed from V and 7 bases from J, the gap between germline ends came to 8 bases. This CDR3 contains 13 residues. CDR3 sequence: CASSVGGANEQFF. The CDR3 DNA follows: TGTGCCAGCAGCGTAGGAGGCGCTAATGAGCAGTTCTTC.

This rearrangement joins TRBV27 to TRBJ2-7; D is perhaps TRBD2 (5 bases). Looked up from germline, CDR1 is MNHEY and CDR2 is SMNVEV (reference sequence). The V and J ends lost 3 bases and 2 bases respectively, with 11 bases between them. The CDR3 covers 14 residues. The CDR3 DNA follows: TGTGCCAGCAGTTTTGCGGGCGGTCCCTACGAGCAGTACTTC. This codes for CASSFAGGPYEQYF.

V and J are TRBV11-2 and TRBJ1-4, with 9 bases that match TRBD1. The germline gives CDR1 SGHAT, CDR2 FQNNGV. V lost 5 bases, J lost 2 bases, and 9 bases stayed unmatched. The CDR3 runs to 17 residues. The CDR3 region has the DNA TGTGCCAGCAGCCCGGGACAGGGAGGAACGACTAATGAAAAACTGTTTTTT. It yields the protein CASSPGQGGTTNEKLFF.

The chain employs TRBV11-2 and TRBJ2-1; perhaps TRBD2 as D (6 bases). The CDR3 length is 13 residues. The V end lost 6 bases, the J end lost 8 bases, and 14 bases lay between the germline ends. Germline V gene lookup returns CDR1 SGHAT and CDR2 FQNNGV. CDR3 sequence reads: CASRERARDEQFF. The DNA of the CDR3 is TGTGCCAGCAGAGAGCGGGCTAGGGATGAGCAGTTCTTC.

The V and J genes are TRBV9 and TRBJ2-1, with 7 nucleotides matching TRBD1. Per the germline V gene, CDR1 is SGDLS and CDR2 is YYNGEE. V trimming: 3 bases; J trimming: 11 bases; junction bases outside the gene matches: 5. This CDR3 region has 12 residues. DNA of the CDR3: TGTGCCAGCAGCGACAGGGGTAACAAGCAGTTCTTC. Translating it yields CASSDRGNKQFF.

This clone was counted a single time. The V gene is TRBV7-6, the J gene TRBJ1-5; a weak D match, TRBD1 (6 bases). This CDR3 comprises 13 residues. Germline V gene data show CDR1 as SGHVS and CDR2 as FNYEAQ. V was pared by 5 bases and J by 7 bases, with 12 bases between. CDR3 sequence: CASSQGTSQPQHF. The CDR3 coding sequence is TGTGCCAGCAGCCAGGGGACTAGCCAGCCCCAGCATTTT.

The chain combines TRBV6-4 with TRBJ1-1; TRBD1 agrees at 9 bases. The V gene's germline CDR1 is MRHNA and CDR2 SNTAGT. The CDR3 extends over 13 amino acids. Losses at the gene ends were 2 bases for V and 5 bases for J; bases not matched to a gene: 0. The CDR3, as DNA: TGTGCCAGCAGTGACGGACAGGGGACTGAAGCTTTCTTT. Amino acid sequence: CASSDGQGTEAFF.

This sequence joins TRBV11-2 and TRBJ1-1, with 10 bases that match TRBD1. The CDR3 runs to 14 residues. Trimming removed 8 bases from V and 11 bases from J; junction bases left unmatched: 14. Germline V gene data show CDR1 as SGHAT and CDR2 as FQNNGV. The CDR3 loop reads CASGVGQGTGLAFF. CDR3 in DNA: TGTGCCAGCGGTGTGGGACAGGGGACTGGTTTGGCTTTCTTT.

The chain has TRBV5-6 and TRBJ2-5; D remains ambiguous. V was clipped by 3 bases and J by 3 bases, with 9 bases between them. Germline assignment: CDR1 SGHDT and CDR2 YYEEEE. The CDR3 runs 13 residues. The CDR3 DNA follows: TGTGCCAGCAGCTCAACTATGAAAGAGACCCAGTACTTC. It is translated as CASSSTMKETQYF. The full variable domain, in which reference TRBV5-6 and TRBJ2-5 provide the parts outside the CDR3, is DAGVTQSPTHLIKTRGQQVTLRCSPKSGHDTVSWYQQALGQGPQFIFQYYEEEERQRGNFPDRFSGHQFPNYSSELNVNALLLGDSALYLCASSSTMKETQYFGPGTRLLVL.

The chain uses TRBV27 and TRBJ2-7, with D uncertain. Looked up from germline, CDR1 is MNHEY and CDR2 is SMNVEV (reference sequence). V was trimmed by 3 bases and J by 3 bases, leaving 12 bases between them. There are 14 residues in the CDR3. The CDR3 DNA reads as TGTGCCAGCAGTTTCGGAGCCCTAGGCTACGAGCAGTACTTC. This encodes CASSFGALGYEQYF.

The genes are TRBV30 and TRBJ1-2; 9 positions agree with TRBD1. CDR3 length: 12 amino acids. Germline CDR1 and CDR2: GTSNPN and SVGIG (reference sequence). With 5 bases clipped from V and 6 bases from J, the junction kept 4 bases outside the gene matches. CDR3 protein: CAWGTGRDGYTF. Here the CDR3 DNA reads TGTGCCTGGGGGACAGGGAGGGATGGCTACACCTTC.

The CDR3 DNA sequence: TGTGCCTGGAGTACAGGACAGGGTGCGCCCCAGCATTTT. It codes for CAWSTGQGAPQHF. This chain uses TRBV30 with TRBJ1-5; 8 bases align to TRBD1. Germline-derived CDR1 and CDR2 are GTSNPN and SVGIG (reference sequence). The length of the CDR3 is 13 residues. Unmatched junction bases numbered 6, after V lost 2 bases and J lost 9 bases. Based on the CDR3 plus reference TRBV30 and TRBJ1-5, the full variable domain is SQTIHQWPATLVQPVGSPLSLECTVEGTSNPNLYWYRQAAGRGLQLLFYSVGIGQISSEVPQNLSASRPQDRQFILSSKKLLLSDSGFYLCAWSTGQGAPQHFGDGTRLSIL.

The chain carries TRBV19 and TRBJ2-2; D is perhaps TRBD2 (6 bases). The CDR3 loop spans 14 amino acids. Germline CDR1 and CDR2: LNHDA and SQIVND (reference sequence). Trimming stripped 3 bases from V and 4 bases from J, with 9 bases between. Here the CDR3 DNA reads TGTGCCAGTAGTATCGGGGGACCCACCGGGGAGCTGTTTTTT. Translated, it gives CASSIGGPTGELFF. The whole variable domain, remainder taken from reference TRBV19 and TRBJ2-2, is DGGITQSPKYLFRKEGQNVTLSCEQNLNHDAMYWYRQDPGQGLRLIYYSQIVNDFQKGDIAEGYSVSREKKESFPLTVTSAQKNPTAFYLCASSIGGPTGELFFGEGSRLTVL.

This chain connects TRBV30 to TRBJ1-5; tentative D call: TRBD1 (5 bases). The V end was cut by 1 base, the J end by 7 bases, with 17 bases between. The CDR3 is 15 residues long. From germline, CDR1 is GTSNPN and CDR2 SVGIG (reference sequence). The CDR3 here is CAWSGRGGRVQPQHF. The CDR3 DNA follows: TGTGCCTGGAGTGGGAGGGGAGGGAGGGTCCAGCCCCAGCATTTT.

The chain carries TRBV7-8 and TRBJ2-7; D is unclear. Per the germline V gene, CDR1 is SGHVS and CDR2 is FQNEAQ. V lost 5 bases and J lost 0, with 11 bases in between. The CDR3 consists of 14 residues. For the CDR3, the DNA is TGTGCCAGCAGCCCTTTGGCTGACTCCTACGAGCAGTACTTC. It translates to CASSPLADSYEQYF.